Listed below are T cell receptor beta chains from one sample, sequenced in a study of CD8+ T cells in alopecia areata. TCRdb's copy holds only in-frame clones and misses some; the assay was immunoSEQ multiplex PCR. In the table there are about 250,000 clones, about three fifths of which are singletons. The material was CD4+ T cells sorted from blood, obtained at week 52, from a patient treated with tofacitinib. These TCRs come from a human donor with alopecia areata. Each CDR3 is given with its conserved first and last residue. The D gene is left open where the match is weak. Size is stated for part of the rows, as once, few or many counts, or as a class when the clone is expanded.

j_call d_call v_call clone_size cdr3_aa cdr3_nt
TRBJ1-1 . TRBV27 . CASRSAGTEAFF TGTGCCAGCAGGAGTGCGGGCACTGAAGCTTTCTTT
TRBJ2-6 . TRBV6-1 . CASSEEGSGANVLTF TGTGCCAGCAGTGAAGAGGGCTCTGGGGCCAACGTCCTGACTTTC
TRBJ1-5 . TRBV30 . CAWSRQVNQPQHF TGTGCCTGGAGTAGACAGGTCAATCAGCCCCAGCATTTT
TRBJ2-7 . TRBV27 . CASSLIQAHEQYF TGTGCCAGCAGTTTAATCCAGGCGCACGAGCAGTACTTC
TRBJ2-5 . TRBV7-2 . CASSQDQMGGQETQYF TGCGCCAGCAGCCAAGATCAAATGGGGGGTCAAGAGACCCAGTACTTC
TRBJ2-5 . TRBV6-5 few CASSYSISPKTQYF TGTGCCAGCAGTTACTCGATCAGCCCGAAGACCCAGTACTTC
TRBJ2-1 . TRBV7-2 . CASSLISSGNEQFF TGTGCCAGCAGCTTAATATCTTCGGGCAATGAGCAGTTCTTC
TRBJ2-3 . TRBV4-3 . CASSQDHRWTDTQYF TGCGCCAGCAGCCAAGACCACAGGTGGACAGATACGCAGTATTTT
TRBJ2-7 . TRBV18 once CASSPRNRGAYEQYF TGTGCCAGCAGCCCCCGGAATAGGGGAGCCTACGAGCAGTACTTC
TRBJ1-1 . TRBV5-4 . CASSSRVNTEAFF TGTGCCAGCAGCTCAAGGGTGAACACTGAAGCTTTCTTT
TRBJ2-5 . TRBV5-1 . CASSHGQSQETQYF TGCGCCAGCAGCCATGGACAGAGCCAAGAGACCCAGTACTTC
TRBJ2-1 . TRBV5-6 . CASSKAQGRNEQFF TGTGCCAGCAGCAAAGCACAGGGAAGGAATGAGCAGTTCTTC
TRBJ2-7 . TRBV5-1 few CASSLPTGSYEQYF TGCGCCAGCAGCTTGCCCACGGGGTCCTACGAGCAGTACTTC
TRBJ2-3 . TRBV29-1 . CSVEDRVLQYF TGCAGCGTTGAGGACCGAGTTCTGCAGTATTTT
TRBJ2-1 . TRBV29-1 . CSVAGGANNEQFF TGCAGCGTTGCCGGGGGCGCTAACAATGAGCAGTTCTTC
TRBJ2-3 . TRBV10-3 . CAISNAVRGASTDTQYF TGTGCCATCAGCAACGCGGTGAGGGGCGCTAGCACAGATACGCAGTATTTT
TRBJ2-5 . TRBV14 . CASSQGRRARETQYF TGTGCCAGCAGCCAAGGAAGGAGGGCGAGGGAGACCCAGTACTTC
TRBJ1-1 . TRBV30 . CAWRGNTEAFF TGTGCCTGGAGGGGTAACACTGAAGCTTTCTTT
TRBJ1-4 . TRBV5-4 . CASSTERGGNEKLFF TGTGCCAGCAGCACTGAGAGGGGTGGAAATGAAAAACTGTTTTTT
TRBJ2-6 . TRBV27 . CASSRGDAGANVLTF TGTGCCAGCTCCCGAGGGGACGCTGGGGCCAACGTCCTGACTTTC
TRBJ2-7 TRBD2 TRBV5-6 . CASSRLAGTTYEQYF TGTGCCAGCAGTCGACTAGCGGGGACCACCTACGAGCAGTACTTC
TRBJ2-5 TRBD2 TRBV5-1 . CASSSSRTSGGAQETQYF TGCGCCAGCAGCTCAAGCCGGACTAGCGGGGGGGCCCAGGAGACCCAGTACTTC
TRBJ1-2 . TRBV10-2 . CASSERALMGGGYTF TGCGCCAGCAGTGAGAGGGCCTTAATGGGGGGTGGCTACACCTTC
TRBJ1-5 . TRBV30 . CAWNGQPQHF TGTGCCTGGAACGGTCAGCCCCAGCATTTT
TRBJ1-2 . TRBV5-1 . CASSLDNYGYTF TGCGCCAGCAGCTTGGATAACTATGGCTACACCTTC
TRBJ2-1 TRBD1 TRBV27 . CASSSYSGTGNNEQFF TGTGCCAGCAGTTCGTATTCCGGGACAGGGAACAATGAGCAGTTCTTC
TRBJ1-1 TRBD1 TRBV4-3 . CASSQDLAGGMNTEAFF TGCGCCAGCAGCCAAGATCTGGCAGGGGGGATGAACACTGAAGCTTTCTTT